This is a list of T cell receptor beta chains from one sample in a study of T-cell reconstitution after alpha-beta-depleted transplantation in children. One entry per CDR3 protein results from TCRdb running MiXCR on the PCR reads. The sample lists about 610,000 distinct CDR3 sequences, roughly 27% seen once, with 30% to 45% in the top ten. This sample comprised PBMCs, obtained before TCRalphabeta/CD19-depleted stem cell transplant. All receptors come from a boy under three years old with Wiskott-Aldrich syndrome, due to receive a stem cell transplant. CDR3s include the opening cysteine and the closing phenylalanine or tryptophan.

v_call | cdr3_aa
TRBV11-2 | CASSPIRGIGNEQFF
TRBV4-2 | CASSQDSGTGSGYTF
TRBV2 | CASSPEVAGGYEQYF
TRBV7-9 | CASSLRGAEQYF
TRBV7-8 | CASSPPGDIQYF
TRBV5-1 | CASSFSGPKNIQYF
TRBV5-1 | CASSPLSSGSHNEQFF
TRBV28 | CASSLFSGRYLTGELFF
TRBV2 | CASSVAENVDTQYF
TRBV5-6 | CASRLGLSKLNNEQFF
TRBV6-6 | CAISAGNNNEQFF
TRBV28 | CASSFPRTSGRGYEQYF
TRBV10-3 | CAISRTGLSGNTIYF
TRBV18 | CASSPLTGPQDGYTF
TRBV12-3/TRBV12-4 | CASSSSGRFNQPQHF
TRBV20-1 | CSARREGYQETQYF
TRBV15 | CATSWDRGTDTQYF
TRBV5-1 | CASSLGRNTGELFF
TRBV10-3 | CAIRTSGTNTGELFF
TRBV18 | CASSPNRERHQPQHF
TRBV6-1 | CASSKAGGYEQYF
TRBV27 | CASRMGPNTEAFF
TRBV6-5 | CASSYSIVGSYNEQFF
TRBV5-1 | CASSSGLAGVYNEQFF
TRBV19 | CASSINEGINQPQHF
TRBV7-2 | CASSSEPGLSYEQYF
TRBV20-1 | CSARTSGRRYNEQFF
TRBV6-1 | CASSPSGEGSGELFF
TRBV20-1 | CSARESPLEKKLFF
TRBV20-1 | CSATPGNSNQPQHF
TRBV9 | CASSARLDRPQNIQYF
TRBV5-8 | CASSMGLLMNTEAFF
TRBV20-1 | CSALSGRSVYEQYF
TRBV12-3/TRBV12-4 | CASSLKGGKGYTF
TRBV20-1 | CSARVPTPNTEAFF
TRBV7-2 | CASSSGGGPNTEAFF
TRBV7-9 | CASSSWTGRRNYGYTF
TRBV4-2 | CASSPNPSSGRSHEQYF
TRBV10-3 | CAISEYEGGAFF
TRBV5-1 | CASSLEGLGTEAFF
TRBV4-2 | CASSHTGSPYEQYF
TRBV5-1 | CASSPGTGGLFF
TRBV5-1 | CASSLSPGEWQYF
TRBV2 | CASSDGGRIDIQYF
TRBV10-3 | CAISGTGSNQPQHF
TRBV27 | CASYQETQYF
TRBV27 | CASSPGRRTEAFF
TRBV20-1 | CSAPSTSSYHNEQFF
TRBV20-1 | CSARDGRVIGNEQFF
TRBV5-1 | CASSLEDRFSYEQYF
TRBV15 | CATRRNFGATDTQYF
TRBV4-2 | CASSQDPSNNQPQHF
TRBV7-6 | CASSSLAGLYNEQFF
TRBV5-1 | CASSTPGFYEQYF
TRBV5-1 | CASSLEGRVHTEAFF
TRBV5-1 | CASSPGPTLALEQFF
TRBV5-1 | CASTETATRWRDEQFF
TRBV2 | CASSRNVAYEQYF
TRBV5-1 | CASSSGLTYNEQFF
TRBV6-1 | CASSRGQGYGYTF